The rows below give T cell receptor beta chains drawn from one sample of a study of OX40 agonist ivuxolimab in advanced cancers. Using immunoSEQ multiplex PCR, the repertoire was profiled, and TCRdb retains in-frame clones only, with some absent. The table includes 65,000 to 95,000 clones, 80% to 95% detected once. The sample consisted of CD4+ or CD8+ T cells sorted from blood, taken in a trial of the OX40 agonist ivuxolimab. These TCRs come from an adult with an advanced solid tumor such as melanoma, head and neck, liver or kidney cancer. Each CDR3 is given with its conserved first and last residue. The D gene is left open where the match is weak. Size values are once, few and many counts, or a class for expanded clones, and some rows have none.

d_call	j_call	clone_size	v_call	cdr3_aa	cdr3_nt
-	TRBJ2-3	-	TRBV7-7	CASSLGVKTDTQYF	TGTGCTAGCAGCTTAGGGGTCAAGACAGATACGCAGTATTTT
-	TRBJ2-5	-	TRBV4-1	CASSQGLAQETQYF	TGCGCCAGCAGCCAAGGGCTAGCTCAAGAGACCCAGTACTTC
-	TRBJ2-2	-	TRBV7-3	CASSLGVEVGELFF	TGTGCCAGCAGCTTAGGGGTGGAGGTCGGGGAGCTGTTTTTT
TRBD2	TRBJ2-7	-	TRBV9	CASSDLSGSPPYEQYF	TGTGCCAGCAGCGACCTTAGCGGGAGCCCTCCCTACGAGCAGTACTTC
TRBD2	TRBJ2-1	-	TRBV11-3	CASSPGLAGGGDEQFF	TGTGCCAGCAGCCCGGGACTAGCGGGAGGGGGGGATGAGCAGTTCTTC
TRBD2	TRBJ2-1	-	TRBV11-1	CASSTSGSYNEQFF	TGTGCCAGCAGTACTAGCGGGTCCTACAATGAGCAGTTCTTC
TRBD2	TRBJ2-3	-	TRBV28	CASSLAGGQRDTQYF	TGTGCCAGCAGTTTAGCGGGAGGGCAACGAGATACGCAGTATTTT
-	TRBJ1-4	-	TRBV12-5	CASGFPPNWREATNEKLFF	TGTGCTAGTGGTTTTCCCCCAAATTGGAGGGAAGCAACTAATGAAAAACTGTTTTTT
-	TRBJ2-1	-	TRBV27	CASSPRTVLYYNEQFF	TGTGCCAGCAGTCCTCGGACAGTCCTTTATTACAATGAGCAGTTCTTC
-	TRBJ2-3	-	TRBV6-5	CASRPGGSDTQYF	TGTGCCAGCAGGCCTGGAGGTTCGGATACGCAGTATTTT
TRBD2	TRBJ2-3	-	TRBV5-6	CASSYGLAGPTDTQYF	TGTGCCAGCAGTTACGGACTAGCGGGACCTACAGATACGCAGTATTTT
TRBD2	TRBJ2-7	-	TRBV25-1	CASRESGSSYEQYF	TGTGCCAGCAGGGAGAGCGGGAGCAGCTACGAGCAGTACTTC
-	TRBJ2-7	-	TRBV30	CAWSGSGLYERYF	TGTGCCTGGAGCGGTTCAGGGCTTTACGAGCGGTACTTC
-	TRBJ2-6	-	TRBV4-2	CASSPRDSGANVLTF	TGTGCCAGCAGCCCCCGAGACTCTGGGGCCAACGTCCTGACTTTC
-	TRBJ1-5	few	TRBV30	CAWGTPNQPQHF	TGTGCCTGGGGGACACCAAATCAGCCCCAGCATTTT
TRBD2	TRBJ2-4	-	TRBV28	CAGSTSGSAGTKNIQYF	TGTGCCGGATCGACTAGCGGGAGTGCCGGAACCAAAAACATTCAGTACTTC
-	TRBJ2-7	-	TRBV4-1	CASSPISWLSYEQYF	TGCGCCAGCAGCCCGATCTCATGGCTTTCCTACGAGCAGTACTTC
-	TRBJ2-5	-	TRBV7-3	CASSLTGATGTQYF	TGTGCCAGCAGCTTAACTGGGGCCACCGGGACCCAGTACTTC
-	TRBJ2-2	-	TRBV28	CASSLVRGSTGELFF	TGTGCCAGCAGTTTGGTAAGAGGGTCGACCGGGGAGCTGTTTTTT
TRBD1	TRBJ2-7	-	TRBV2	CASSGRTGGPYEQYF	TGTGCCAGCAGTGGGCGGACAGGGGGCCCCTACGAGCAGTACTTC
-	TRBJ2-1	-	TRBV10-3	CAIMLQGSNEQFF	TGTGCCATCATGCTACAGGGTTCCAATGAGCAGTTCTTC
TRBD2	TRBJ2-1	-	TRBV28	CASSFGTSGSLYNEQFF	TGTGCCAGCAGTTTTGGGACTAGCGGGAGCCTATACAATGAGCAGTTCTTC
-	TRBJ2-3	-	TRBV19	CASSILAARTDTQYF	TGTGCCAGTAGTATACTAGCCGCCCGTACAGATACGCAGTATTTT
-	TRBJ2-7	-	TRBV15	CATSRPGSYEQYF	TGTGCCACCAGCAGGCCGGGATCCTACGAGCAGTACTTC
-	TRBJ2-3	-	TRBV6-6	CASSPIEGTQYF	TGTGCCAGCAGCCCAATTGAGGGTACGCAGTATTTT
-	TRBJ1-1	-	TRBV10-1	CASSERSVVTEAFF	TGCGCCAGCAGTGAGAGGTCGGTGGTCACTGAAGCTTTCTTT
TRBD1	TRBJ1-1	-	TRBV27	CASKGTAGEAFF	TGTGCCAGCAAAGGGACAGCGGGTGAAGCTTTCTTT
-	TRBJ2-5	-	TRBV7-7	CASSLGVGGGETQYF	TGTGCTAGCAGCTTAGGGGTGGGCGGCGGAGAGACCCAGTACTTC
TRBD1	TRBJ1-3	-	TRBV30	CAWGPLDRGRNTIYF	TGTGCCTGGGGCCCCTTAGACAGGGGAAGAAACACCATATATTTT
-	TRBJ2-7	-	TRBV27	CASSLGTSSYEQYF	TGTGCCAGCAGTTTAGGGACGTCTTCCTACGAGCAGTACTTC
TRBD2	TRBJ2-5	-	TRBV19	CASSISSSGSFSETQYF	TGTGCCAGTAGTATCTCCTCTAGCGGGAGCTTCTCGGAGACCCAGTACTTC
-	TRBJ2-7	-	TRBV18	CASSPPGAYEQYF	TGTGCCAGCTCACCGCCGGGGGCCTACGAGCAGTACTTC
-	TRBJ2-3	-	TRBV1	CTSSQDQRGRDCCGQYF	TGCACCAGCAGCCAAGATCAGCGCGGGAGGGATTGTTGCGGGCAGTATTTT
TRBD2	TRBJ2-1	-	TRBV29-1	CSVEDSGQGHHEQFF	TGCAGCGTTGAAGATAGCGGGCAGGGTCACCATGAGCAGTTCTTC
TRBD2	TRBJ2-3	few	TRBV11-2	CASSSTQGLAGVTQYF	TGTGCCAGCAGCTCGACGCAGGGACTAGCGGGAGTAACGCAGTATTTT
TRBD2	TRBJ2-7	-	TRBV5-1	CASSPLAGSYEQYF	TGCGCCAGCAGCCCATTAGCGGGGTCCTACGAGCAGTACTTC
TRBD1	TRBJ1-2	-	TRBV5-6	CASSQLGQGLGYTF	TGTGCCAGCAGCCAACTGGGACAGGGCCTTGGCTACACCTTC
-	TRBJ2-7	-	TRBV4-1	CASSQVNLVEHGEQYF	TGCGCCAGCAGCCAAGTGAACCTGGTTGAACATGGCGAGCAGTACTTC
TRBD2	TRBJ2-1	-	TRBV19	CASINGRGYNEQFF	TGTGCCAGTATCAACGGGAGGGGGTACAATGAGCAGTTCTTC
TRBD2	TRBJ2-5	-	TRBV19	CASSLSGRGETQYF	TGTGCCAGTAGCTTAAGCGGGAGGGGGGAGACCCAGTACTTC
-	TRBJ2-1	-	TRBV18	CASSTQSSYNEQFF	TGTGCCAGCTCAACCCAGAGCTCCTACAATGAGCAGTTCTTC
-	TRBJ2-3	-	TRBV19	CASSIAPLGGTDTQYF	TGTGCCAGTAGTATAGCACCCCTCGGGGGCACAGATACGCAGTATTTT
TRBD2	TRBJ2-2	-	TRBV4-2	CASSPLEREVNTGELFF	TGTGCCAGCAGCCCGCTGGAGCGGGAGGTCAACACCGGGGAGCTGTTTTTT
TRBD2	TRBJ2-7	-	TRBV14	CASSQELRGLGLAGDHEQYF	TGTGCCAGCAGCCAAGAATTGCGGGGGTTGGGACTAGCGGGAGACCACGAGCAGTACTTC
-	TRBJ1-4	-	TRBV5-4	CASSLAGALSNEKLFF	TGTGCCAGCAGCTTGGCAGGGGCCCTGTCTAATGAAAAACTGTTTTTT
TRBD2	TRBJ2-2	-	TRBV27	CASSPGLAGAGYTGELFF	TGTGCCAGCAGTCCGGGACTAGCGGGAGCAGGGTACACCGGGGAGCTGTTTTTT
TRBD1	TRBJ1-4	-	TRBV14	CASSVRQGAGEKLFF	TGTGCCAGCAGCGTTCGACAGGGGGCAGGTGAAAAACTGTTTTTT
-	TRBJ1-4	-	TRBV7-9	CASSLGGRKLFF	TGTGCCAGCAGCTTGGGGGGGAGAAAACTGTTTTTT
TRBD2	TRBJ2-2	-	TRBV7-2	CASSSSWASGTRGELFF	TGTGCCAGCAGCTCTAGCTGGGCTAGCGGGACCCGCGGGGAGCTGTTTTTT
TRBD1	TRBJ2-1	-	TRBV28	CASSLLTGVNEQFF	TGTGCCAGCAGTTTACTTACAGGGGTCAATGAGCAGTTCTTC
-	TRBJ1-3	-	TRBV18	CASSPYFGPGQSGNTIYF	TGTGCCAGCTCACCATACTTCGGGCCCGGACAGTCTGGAAACACCATATATTTT
-	TRBJ2-7	-	TRBV29-1	CSGGVGALGEQYF	TGCAGCGGAGGGGTGGGGGCCCTCGGGGAGCAGTACTTC
-	TRBJ2-7	once	TRBV28	CASSQHGTLSYEQYF	TGTGCCAGCAGTCAGCACGGGACTTTATCCTACGAGCAGTACTTC